This TCR beta chain was found in a study of blood T cell repertoires in COVID-19. Study information: Material from acute and convalescent COVID-19 was sourced from the United States, Italy and Spain.

Here immunoSEQ multiplex PCR was the method, and the copy in TCRdb shows in-frame clones only, minus some. The repertoire holds over 300,000 clones, with about 90% as singletons. This TCR came from a man aged 18 to 30 with active or convalescent COVID-19. The sequencing input was peripheral blood.

The DNA of the CDR3 is TGCGCCAGCAGCCAAGTCTTAGCGGGGGCTAACTCCTACAATGAGCAGTTCTTC. Residues: CASSQVLAGANSYNEQFF. The gene calls are TRBV4-3 and TRBJ2-1; 9 nucleotides agree with TRBD2. Germline assignment: CDR1 LGHNA and CDR2 YSLEER. The CDR3 is 18 amino acids. Germline trimming cut 1 base from V and 0 bases from J; bases unmatched to any gene: 7.